Sequencing of this TCR beta chain was carried out in a study of human T cells and chemical hapten exposure. Study summary: Weekly administration of diphenylcyclopropenone to the scalp of patients continued throughout the approximately 23-week study. It was small differences in pooled library volume that mainly caused per-sample TCR yields to vary.

Study findings and constraints: Relative to control repertoires, expanded TCRs gave rise to significantly more large CDR3 similarity clusters.

Deletions cut 6 bases from V and 7 bases from J, with 12 bases between. Germline V lookup: CDR1 MNHEY, CDR2 SVGEGT. CDR3 size: 12 residues. Indicated time point: pre-sensitization, week 0. Treatment denoted: therapeutic diphenylcyclopropenone sensitization with weekly scalp DPC. Donors were 18 to 70-year-old alopecia patients suitable for DPC. Concerning this clonotype itself: Its specificity is unknown.

MiXCR, applied by TCRdb to the RACE reads, yields one record per CDR3 protein. The sample consists of roughly 380,000 distinct CDR3 sequences, 4% to 6% of them appearing once. This sequence originates from a woman aged 45 to 65 with alopecia areata. Some clones in this sample may be carry-over from other donors' samples. Source: whole blood, taken in connection with sensitization to the hapten diphenylcyclopropenone (DPC). The chain recombines TRBV6-2 or TRBV6-3 with TRBJ1-1; D remains ambiguous. CDR3 residues: CASSPGNLEAFF. The CDR3, as DNA: TGTGCCAGCAGCCCAGGTAACCTTGAAGCTTTCTTT.